This T cell receptor beta chain was identified during a study of cytomegalovirus exposure and HLA in healthy donors. Looking at the study overall: A subsequent analysis reported that the 120 or so validation repertoires were produced on the same platform that had also been used for the 666 first-cohort repertoires.

The CDR3 is 15 amino acids. CDR1 is SEHNR and CDR2 is FQNEAQ in the germline V gene (reference sequence). Trimming took off 2 bases at V and 3 bases at J, with 13 bases between the two ends. Method: immunoSEQ multiplex PCR; TCRdb's copy keeps in-frame clones and lacks some. The sample has a few hundred thousand clones; around 90% are singletons. What was sequenced was PBMCs. The chain joins TRBV7-9 to TRBJ2-5, with D possibly being TRBD1 (6 bases). The clonotype was recovered from a young woman in good health and CMV-seronegative. The DNA of the CDR3 is TGTGCCAGCAGCTTAATAGGGGCAGGGGAAGAGACCCAGTACTTC. Amino acid sequence: CASSLIGAGEETQYF.